This T cell receptor (beta chain) was obtained from a study of blood T cells in healthy people across ages. Points from the study as a whole: Versus aged donors, long-lived donors had higher diversity and more naive CD4+ cells.

Of note for this clonotype: Its antigen is unknown.

Each of the donors had 9 to 10 milliliters of peripheral blood drawn into EDTA-treated Vacutainer tubes. The second PCR ran about 6 to 11 cycles with a sample-barcoded 5' primer and J-beta primers. TCRdb used MiXCR to reprocess the 5' RACE reads, holding one entry per CDR3 protein. The sample has about 900,000 distinct CDR3 sequences; about 48% are singletons. Germline CDR1 reads SGHRS; CDR2 reads YFSETQ. This CDR3 is 16 amino acids long. The J segment lost 1 base and the V segment lost 3 bases, leaving 5 bases of the junction unmatched. The sequence derives from a man aged 25-40 years in good health. The chain links TRBV5-1 to TRBJ2-1; 9 nucleotides align to TRBD1. What was sequenced was blood. The CDR3 DNA sequence: TGCGCCAGCAGCTCTATACAGGGGGCATCCTACAATGAGCAGTTCTTC. Protein sequence: CASSSIQGASYNEQFF.